Following are 14 T cell receptor beta chains from one sample sequenced in a study of blood T cell repertoires in COVID-19. Only in-frame clones appear in the TCRdb table, and some are missing; sequencing was by immunoSEQ multiplex PCR. The sample includes over 120,000 clones, around 83% seen only once; the top ten take approximately 10%. Sequencing input: PBMCs or T cells enriched from blood (not recorded which). The receptor set was obtained from a man aged 45 to 65 who had recovered from COVID-19.

The gene calls are TRBV28 and TRBJ2-2; TRBD2 might be the D (6 bases). Germline V gives CDR1 MDHEN, CDR2 SYDVKM. This CDR3 region has 16 residues. V gave up 3 bases and J gave up 6 bases, with 17 bases separating them. The CDR3 coding sequence is TGTGCCAGCAGTTTCCTAACCCTGGGACTCGCCGGGGAGCTGTTTTTT. This gives the protein CASSFLTLGLAGELFF.

The table lists this clone with a few counts. The chain has TRBV7-2 and TRBJ2-5; 7 bases map to TRBD1. This CDR3 is built from 17 residues. Looked up from germline, CDR1 is SGHTA and CDR2 is FQGNSA. The junction had 16 bases not matched to a gene; V was cut back by 4 bases and J by 5 bases. CDR3 DNA sequence: TGTGCCAGCAGCTCCTTCCCAAGGGGGCCTCGCGGGGAGACCCAGTACTTC. Residues: CASSSFPRGPRGETQYF.

V and J are TRBV11-3 and TRBJ1-6; D is ambiguous. Per germline, CDR1 SGHNT and CDR2 YENEEA. CDR3 length: 13 residues. Trimming left V 5 bases short and J 4 bases short, with 6 bases between. For the CDR3, the DNA is TGTGCCAGCAGCCCTACGTATAATTCACCCCTCCACTTT. Amino acid sequence: CASSPTYNSPLHF.

V usage is TRBV4-3 and J usage is TRBJ2-3, with 10 bases fitting TRBD2. CDR1 is LGHNA and CDR2 is YSLEER in the germline V gene. CDR3 length: 17 residues. With 1 base clipped from V and 6 bases from J, the junction kept 10 bases outside the gene matches. The CDR3 here is CASSQGPISGGADTQYF. CDR3 coding DNA: TGCGCCAGCAGCCAAGGACCAATCAGCGGGGGGGCTGATACGCAGTATTTT.

The table lists this clone with a few counts. V and J are TRBV11-2 and TRBJ1-5; D is ambiguous. V was cut by 1 base and J by 1 base, with 11 bases left in between. This CDR3 is built from 16 residues. Germline V CDR1 and CDR2: SGHAT, FQNNGV. DNA of the CDR3: TGTGCCAGCAGCTTAGGCGGCCAACACAGCAATCAGCCCCAGCATTTT. Protein: CASSLGGQHSNQPQHF.

The rearrangement links TRBV30 to TRBJ1-5, with 10 bases that match TRBD1. V trimming: 3 bases; J trimming: 5 bases; junction bases outside the gene matches: 16. The germline V gene encodes CDR1 GTSNPN and CDR2 SVGIG (reference sequence). The CDR3 spans 18 residues. CDR3 in DNA: TGTGCCTGGAGCCGAGGGACAGGGGTAGCCCACTGGGATCAGCCCCAGCATTTT. As protein: CAWSRGTGVAHWDQPQHF.

This chain links TRBV6-5 with TRBJ2-7; 7 bases fit TRBD2. The CDR3 has 14 residues. The V segment lost 6 bases and the J segment 0 bases; nucleotides outside the gene matches: 5. Germline V gene lookup returns CDR1 MNHEY and CDR2 SVGAGI. CDR3 amino acids: CASRLGEGSYEQYF. The CDR3 coding sequence is TGTGCCAGCAGGTTGGGGGAGGGCTCCTACGAGCAGTACTTC.

This chain joins TRBV7-8 and TRBJ2-7; TRBD2 agrees at 11 bases. CDR3 length: 18 residues. The germline CDR1 and CDR2 sequences are SGHVS and FQNEAQ. The trim removed 6 bases at V and 2 bases at J, leaving 15 bases unmatched. The CDR3 reads CASSSKTTSGGKTYEQYF. As DNA, the CDR3 is TGTGCCAGCAGTTCTAAGACAACTAGCGGGGGAAAAACCTACGAGCAGTACTTC.

The CDR3 is CASSQDPFGTEAFF. CDR3 coding DNA: TGCGCCAGCAGCCAAGATCCATTCGGCACTGAAGCTTTCTTT. The chain joins TRBV4-1 to TRBJ1-1, with D unclear. Germline CDR1 is MGHRA and CDR2 is YSYEKL. CDR3 size: 14 residues. V was clipped by 0 bases and J by 4 bases, with 9 bases between them.

J is TRBJ1-5 and V is TRBV30; D unresolved. With 0 bases removed from V and 5 bases from J, the gap between germline ends came to 8 bases. Germline V gives CDR1 GTSNPN, CDR2 SVGIG (reference sequence). The CDR3 has 13 residues. CDR3 coding DNA: TGTGCCTGGAGTGTAGGGAGGGATCAGCCCCAGCATTTT. Its translation: CAWSVGRDQPQHF. Full variable domain (outside the CDR3, taken from reference TRBV30 and TRBJ1-5): SQTIHQWPATLVQPVGSPLSLECTVEGTSNPNLYWYRQAAGRGLQLLFYSVGIGQISSEVPQNLSASRPQDRQFILSSKKLLLSDSGFYLCAWSVGRDQPQHFGDGTRLSIL.

The CDR3 nucleotides are TGTGCCAGCAGTACCGGGACAGTAAAAGAGCAGTACTTC. Protein product: CASSTGTVKEQYF. V is TRBV6-5 and J is TRBJ2-7, with TRBD1 identical over 7 bases. V trimming: 5 bases; J trimming: 7 bases; junction bases outside the gene matches: 8. CDR1 is MNHEY and CDR2 is SVGAGI in the germline V gene. The CDR3 spans 13 residues.

V usage is TRBV19 and J usage is TRBJ2-1, with TRBD1 matching over 11 bases. The CDR3 contains 17 residues. Germline V gives CDR1 LNHDA, CDR2 SQIVND (reference sequence). J gave up 4 bases and V 2 bases, and 7 bases lay outside the gene matches. The CDR3 DNA sequence: TGTGCCAGTAGTATATTCGGTGGACAGGGGGCTTACAATGAGCAGTTCTTC. Amino acid sequence: CASSIFGGQGAYNEQFF.

The rearrangement joins TRBV30 to TRBJ1-1; 8 nucleotides align to TRBD1. The ends lost 4 bases at V and 3 bases at J; junction bases unmatched: 10. CDR3 length: 15 amino acids. CDR1 is GTSNPN, CDR2 SVGIG, per germline (reference sequence). In DNA form, the CDR3 reads TGTGCCTGGAATCGCCTCAGGGGGCTTTACACTGAAGCTTTCTTT. Encoded protein: CAWNRLRGLYTEAFF.

This clone has more than one count but fewer than ten. This chain joins TRBV30 and TRBJ2-1; 7 bases fit TRBD2. Germline assignment: CDR1 GTSNPN and CDR2 SVGIG (reference sequence). The CDR3 covers 11 residues. Trimming took 3 bases from V and 15 from J; bases not matched to a gene: 8. CDR3 region: CAWSPQRGGFF. The CDR3 DNA reads as TGTGCCTGGAGCCCCCAGCGGGGTGGGTTCTTC.